The clone carrying this T cell receptor (beta chain) was detected only a few times. Its matching antigen is unknown. Molecular barcoding with unique molecular identifiers was used for the TCRbeta library. TCRdb re-analysed the PCR reads in MiXCR, keeping a single row per CDR3 protein. The sample includes about 980,000 distinct CDR3 sequences, about 29% seen only once; the top ten take under 30%. Germline V gene data show CDR1 as MNHEY and CDR2 as SVGAGI. This CDR3 comprises 14 residues. V lost 1 base and J lost 4, with 10 bases in between. This sample is part of a study of T-cell reconstitution after alpha-beta-depleted transplantation in children. Study-wide findings and caveats: Roughly two months post-transplant, alpha-beta T cells reportedly originated from several hundred graft clones that had expanded. By one year post-transplant, T-cell counts and diversity largely arose from T cells that were newly produced.

The rearrangement joins TRBV6-5 to TRBJ1-1, with a weak D call TRBD1 (6 bases). The sequences come from PBMCs, mostly from graft donor cells, collected 360 days after TCRalphabeta/CD19-depleted stem cell transplant. The clonotype originates from a boy less than two years old who had a stem cell transplant for SCID, so the T cells may come from the graft donor. The CDR3 DNA follows: TGTGCCAGCAGTTACTTCCAGGGGCCCACTGAAGCTTTCTTT. It encodes CASSYFQGPTEAFF.